This T cell receptor (beta chain) emerged from a study of T cells in Graves' hyperthyroidism and ophthalmopathy. Study-wide results and limits: Most thyroid clonotypes expanded above 0.001 were also detected in blood. Ophthalmopathy stood apart from stable hyperthyroidism in a 13 V-J model.

Amplification yielded TCR beta CDR3 regions, with RNA transcripts as the source. First-round RT-PCR of the TCR CDR3 relied on the HTBI primer set. TCRdb processed the multiplex PCR reads anew with MiXCR; each CDR3 protein has one entry. The sample has hundreds of thousands of distinct CDR3 sequences; about a sixth are singletons. Isolation of PBMCs was performed on about 9.9 ml fresh peripheral blood. In regard to this clonotype: Its cognate antigen is unknown. A much larger clone lies a single base off, so this may be a read error.

This sequence originates from a woman younger than 35 with Graves' ophthalmopathy. The sequenced sample was blood.

The CDR3, as DNA: TGTGCCAGCAGTTTAGAAGGCCGAGGAGGAGGGACTGAAGCTCTCTTT. Encoded protein: CASSLEGRGGGTEALF. This chain connects TRBV12-3 or TRBV12-4 to TRBJ1-1; tentative D call: TRBD1 (5 bases). The CDR3 runs 16 residues.